These T cell receptor beta chains were read from a single sample in a study of T cells expressing NK-cell markers. Using the 5' RACE reads, TCRdb records one entry per CDR3 protein without DNA. The sample holds 550,000 to 600,000 distinct CDR3 sequences. Input material: blood T cells: a sorted CD56 or NKG2C T cell subset, CD4+ or CD8+ T cells, or bulk PBMC T cells (not recorded which). Receptors were obtained from a young man in good health. CDR3s include the opening cysteine and the closing phenylalanine or tryptophan. Fields, in order: V gene, J gene, CDR3 protein.

v_gene: TRBV20-1
j_gene: TRBJ1-4
CDR3aa: CSARRRSDATNEKLFF

v_gene: TRBV5-8
j_gene: TRBJ1-1
CDR3aa: CASSLSTRGTEAFF

v_gene: TRBV7-2
j_gene: TRBJ2-3
CDR3aa: CASSLSLGLRVDTQYF

v_gene: TRBV29-1
j_gene: TRBJ2-1
CDR3aa: CSGGWIPSGNEQFF

v_gene: TRBV9
j_gene: TRBJ2-1
CDR3aa: CASSVQGLEQFF

v_gene: TRBV27
j_gene: TRBJ2-3
CDR3aa: CASSLTSGSYPDTQYF

v_gene: TRBV7-2
j_gene: TRBJ2-3
CDR3aa: CASSLVPGGLTDTQYF

v_gene: TRBV7-2
j_gene: TRBJ2-1
CDR3aa: CASSLRTSGRASYNEQFF

v_gene: TRBV15
j_gene: TRBJ2-3
CDR3aa: CATSRDKGGRLDTQYF

v_gene: TRBV10-3
j_gene: TRBJ2-1
CDR3aa: CAISEPGLAANNEQFF

v_gene: TRBV6-4
j_gene: TRBJ2-3
CDR3aa: CASRGIRWDGMLGTGNTDTQYF

v_gene: TRBV11-2
j_gene: TRBJ2-1
CDR3aa: CASSPGGPGRPVSYNEQFF

v_gene: TRBV7-8
j_gene: TRBJ1-6
CDR3aa: CASSLGTAENSPLHF

v_gene: TRBV7-6
j_gene: TRBJ1-5
CDR3aa: CASSALGQPQHF

v_gene: TRBV6-2/TRBV6-3
j_gene: TRBJ2-5
CDR3aa: CASSYSWEDGQETQYF

v_gene: TRBV2
j_gene: TRBJ2-1
CDR3aa: CASRRTSNSYNEQFF

v_gene: TRBV6-1
j_gene: TRBJ2-3
CDR3aa: CASNRSSGRSVTDTQYF

v_gene: TRBV25-1
j_gene: TRBJ2-7
CDR3aa: CASSELRGLTHYEQYF

v_gene: TRBV6-1
j_gene: TRBJ2-1
CDR3aa: CASKSSELLLAVGQFF

v_gene: TRBV14
j_gene: TRBJ2-1
CDR3aa: CASSQAFQTLWQFF

v_gene: TRBV20-1
j_gene: TRBJ2-3
CDR3aa: CSAREGQGGDTQYF

v_gene: TRBV24-1
j_gene: TRBJ2-1
CDR3aa: CATSDLPGTSGRSNEQFF

v_gene: TRBV7-2
j_gene: TRBJ2-7
CDR3aa: CASSLRTGDLYEQYF

v_gene: TRBV5-5
j_gene: TRBJ2-4
CDR3aa: CASSLALAGGLAKNIQYF

v_gene: TRBV9
j_gene: TRBJ2-1
CDR3aa: CASSVALGERDNEQFF

v_gene: TRBV7-2
j_gene: TRBJ2-7
CDR3aa: CASTINSGSGHEQYF

v_gene: TRBV7-6
j_gene: TRBJ2-5
CDR3aa: CASSLSGTGGRETQYF

v_gene: TRBV27
j_gene: TRBJ2-2
CDR3aa: CATTTGLWETGELFF

v_gene: TRBV24-1
j_gene: TRBJ2-5
CDR3aa: CATSDPEIGKTQYF

v_gene: TRBV20-1
j_gene: TRBJ1-2
CDR3aa: CSANPTGISYGYTF

v_gene: TRBV4-3
j_gene: TRBJ2-7
CDR3aa: CASSQGDIGPYEQYF

v_gene: TRBV7-6
j_gene: TRBJ2-7
CDR3aa: CASSALYEQYF

v_gene: TRBV4-1
j_gene: TRBJ1-5
CDR3aa: CASSPEEGALSNQPQHF

v_gene: TRBV12-3/TRBV12-4
j_gene: TRBJ1-5
CDR3aa: CASSSPNQPQHF

v_gene: TRBV5-1
j_gene: TRBJ2-2
CDR3aa: CASSPGLAGGPRNTGELFF

v_gene: TRBV9
j_gene: TRBJ1-1
CDR3aa: CASSVVLRSTEAFF

v_gene: TRBV29-1
j_gene: TRBJ1-2
CDR3aa: CSVGSLGQNYGYTF